The 32 T cell receptor beta chains below were found in one sample sequenced in a study of shared clonotypes between healthy human individuals. Generated by immunoSEQ multiplex PCR, the TCRdb table keeps only in-frame clones and is missing some. The repertoire consists of 2,500,000 or so clones, with 85% to 95% occurring once and the leading ten covering 0.37%. The sequencing sample was made of naive CD4+ T cells from PBMCs. Subset specified: CD45RA+ positively selected. These TCRs come from a man between 18 and 35 years old in good health. Some clones in this sample may be carry-over from other donors' samples.

As to this clone: Different DNA sequences within this sample yield the same CDR3. This chain uses TRBV28 with TRBJ1-1, with D unclear. Germline V gene sequence: CDR1 MDHEN, CDR2 SYDVKM. The CDR3 is 12 amino acids. The V end lost 3 bases, the J end lost 3 bases, and 5 bases lay between the germline ends. CDR3 residues: CASSLAYTEAFF. The CDR3, as DNA: TGTGCCAGCAGTTTGGCCTACACTGAAGCTTTCTTT. The full variable domain, rest sourced from reference TRBV28 and TRBJ1-1, is DVKVTQSSRYLVKRTGEKVFLECVQDMDHENMFWYRQDPGLGLRLIYFSYDVKMKEKGDIPEGYSVSREKKERFSLILESASTNQTSMYLCASSLAYTEAFFGQGTRLTVV.

The rearrangement joins TRBV7-9 to TRBJ2-5; D is perhaps TRBD1 or TRBD2 (5 bases each). Trimming pared 1 base from V and 5 bases from J, leaving 14 bases between. CDR1 and CDR2 (germline): SEHNR, FQNEAQ (reference sequence). This CDR3 contains 15 residues. The CDR3 sequence is CASSLGSAGTETQYF. CDR3 sequence (DNA): TGTGCCAGCAGCTTAGGGTCGGCAGGGACGGAGACCCAGTACTTC.

This rearrangement joins TRBV6-1 to TRBJ2-4; the match to TRBD2 covers 9 bases. This CDR3 is built from 13 residues. Germline lookup yields CDR1 MNHNS and CDR2 SASEGT. The V gene end was trimmed by 6 bases and the J gene end by 6 bases; junction bases not matched to a gene: 3. CDR3 nucleotide sequence: TGTGCCAGCAGGGGGACTAGCAGAAACATTCAGTACTTC. It yields the protein CASRGTSRNIQYF.

V usage is TRBV6-5 and J usage is TRBJ2-7; D is perhaps TRBD1 or TRBD2 (6 bases each). The germline V gene encodes CDR1 MNHEY and CDR2 SVGAGI. V shed 6 bases and J shed 9 bases, with 18 bases lying between them. The CDR3 sequence is 13 residues long. The CDR3 bases are TGTGCCAGCAGGCTGAGGGGGGCCGTGGGGCAGTACTTC. Translation gives CASRLRGAVGQYF.

The V gene is TRBV7-2, the J gene TRBJ1-2; D is unresolved. CDR1 is SGHTA, CDR2 FQGNSA, per germline. The V and J ends lost 5 bases and 0 bases respectively, with 10 bases between them. The CDR3 length is 14 residues. The CDR3 here is CASSPQPTNYGYTF. The CDR3, as DNA: TGTGCCAGCAGCCCACAGCCTACTAACTATGGCTACACCTTC.

The chain has TRBV5-1 and TRBJ2-7; tentatively, D is TRBD1 (6 bases). This CDR3 region has 14 residues. The V end lost 4 bases, the J end lost 4 bases, and 15 bases lay between the germline ends. Germline values: CDR1 SGHRS, CDR2 YFSETQ. The CDR3 DNA is TGCGCCAGCAGCATAGTGCCAGGGGATTACGAGCAGTACTTC. This translates into CASSIVPGDYEQYF.

This rearrangement joins TRBV9 to TRBJ2-5; 7 positions match TRBD2. The CDR3 runs 15 residues. Germline lookup yields CDR1 SGDLS and CDR2 YYNGEE. Trimming removed 3 bases from V and 5 bases from J; junction bases left unmatched: 10. CDR3 amino acids: CASSAGRERVETQYF. The CDR3 DNA reads as TGTGCCAGCAGCGCTGGGCGGGAGCGTGTGGAGACCCAGTACTTC.

A remark on this clone: Germline is not matched at one junction end, which may reflect a read error. The rearrangement uses TRBV5-1 and TRBJ1-1, with 7 bases fitting TRBD1. CDR1 SGHRS and CDR2 YFSETQ come from the germline V gene. The CDR3 covers 14 residues. The CDR3 region is CASSFKTGRAEAFF. CDR3 nucleotides: TGTGCCAGCAGCTTTAAGACAGGGAGGGCTGAAGCTTTCTTT.

This chain uses TRBV10-3 with TRBJ1-3; D gene uncertain. Germline V gene sequence: CDR1 ENHRY, CDR2 SYGVKD. This CDR3 comprises 15 residues. The germline V and J ends were trimmed by 6 bases and 0 bases, with 12 bases remaining between them. The CDR3 sequence is CAISPGRSSGNTIYF. CDR3 in DNA: TGTGCCATCAGCCCCGGACGGAGCTCTGGAAACACCATATATTTT.

V and J are TRBV6-5 and TRBJ1-2, with 8 positions matching TRBD1. Germline-derived CDR1 and CDR2 are MNHEY and SVGAGI. This CDR3 contains 15 residues. V gave up 3 bases and J gave up 4 bases; unmatched junction bases: 7. The CDR3 region is CASSYDVTGAYGYTF. DNA of the CDR3: TGTGCCAGCAGTTATGATGTGACAGGGGCCTATGGCTACACCTTC.

This CDR3 reads CASSLSGPQETQYF. CDR3 sequence (DNA): TGTGCCAGCAGTCTTAGCGGGCCCCAAGAGACCCAGTACTTC. The J gene is TRBJ2-5, the V gene TRBV28; 7 bases line up with TRBD2. The CDR3 runs to 14 residues. Per the germline V gene, CDR1 is MDHEN and CDR2 is SYDVKM. V was clipped by 5 bases and J by 1 base; unmatched bases: 4.

The chain uses TRBV7-3 and TRBJ2-1, with unresolved D. V dropped 4 bases and J dropped 7 bases, with 11 bases sitting between them. Germline values: CDR1 SGHTA, CDR2 FQGTGA. The CDR3 has 13 residues. The CDR3 region is CASSSNVGNEQFF. CDR3 nucleotides: TGTGCCAGCAGCTCGAACGTGGGGAATGAGCAGTTCTTC.

The chain carries TRBV11-2 and TRBJ2-7; TRBD2 might be the D (5 bases). This CDR3 spans 13 amino acids. V was clipped by 3 bases and J by 6 bases, with 12 bases between them. Germline V gives CDR1 SGHAT, CDR2 FQNNGV. In DNA form, the CDR3 reads TGTGCCAGCAGCTTCGGGGTTTTGGCCGAGCAGTACTTC. This translates into CASSFGVLAEQYF. Full variable domain (missing parts from reference TRBV11-2 and TRBJ2-7): EAGVAQSPRYKIIEKRQSVAFWCNPISGHATLYWYQQILGQGPKLLIQFQNNGVVDDSQLPKDRFSAERLKGVDSTLKIQPAKLEDSAVYLCASSFGVLAEQYFGPGTRLTVT.

Details on this clone: The sample holds other DNA sequences that translate to the same CDR3. The chain combines TRBV4-1 with TRBJ2-1; 9 bases match TRBD1. The V segment lost 4 bases and the J segment 2 bases; nucleotides outside the gene matches: 3. Germline V gene data show CDR1 as MGHRA and CDR2 as YSYEKL. This CDR3 is 15 amino acids long. The chain's CDR3 is CASSRGQGAYNEQFF. Written as DNA, the CDR3 is TGCGCCAGCAGCCGGGGACAGGGTGCCTACAATGAGCAGTTCTTC.

V is TRBV6-4 and J is TRBJ2-3; D not resolved. Per germline, CDR1 MRHNA and CDR2 SNTAGT. The CDR3 spans 15 residues. Trimming shortened V by 3 bases and J by 2 bases, and 12 bases separated the two germline ends. CDR3 protein: CASSESASNTDTQYF. The CDR3 nucleotides read TGTGCCAGCAGTGAGTCGGCCAGCAACACAGATACGCAGTATTTT.

The genes are TRBV6-1 and TRBJ2-3, with TRBD1 matching 7 bases. CDR1 and CDR2 (germline): MNHNS, SASEGT. The CDR3 runs 13 residues. Trimming at V came to 8 bases and at J to 6 bases, leaving 8 bases not matched to a gene. CDR3 in DNA: TGTGCCAGCGAAGGACAGGCGACGGATACGCAGTATTTT. This translates into CASEGQATDTQYF.

The chain joins TRBV29-1 to TRBJ2-1; 8 positions match TRBD2. Germline values: CDR1 SQVTM, CDR2 ANQGSEA. The CDR3 covers 13 residues. With V trimmed by 6 bases and J by 9 bases, 10 bases remained unmatched. The CDR3 nucleotides read TGCAGCGTGGCCCAGGCCGGGAGGGGTGAGCAGTTCTTC. Residues: CSVAQAGRGEQFF.

The chain has TRBV9 and TRBJ2-7; no definite D call. In germline, CDR1 is SGDLS, CDR2 YYNGEE. The CDR3 consists of 14 residues. V lost 2 bases to trimming and J lost 2 bases, with 11 bases between them. For the CDR3, the DNA is TGTGCCAGCAGCGTCGCCGGATCCACCTACGAGCAGTACTTC. Amino acid sequence: CASSVAGSTYEQYF.

The chain carries TRBV5-4 and TRBJ2-1; tentatively, D is TRBD2 (6 bases). Germline V gene data show CDR1 as SGHNT and CDR2 as YYREEE (reference sequence). The V end was cut by 3 bases, the J end by 3 bases, with 16 bases between. The CDR3 is 16 residues long. CDR3 in amino acids: CASSSKTSPYYNEQFF. CDR3 in DNA: TGTGCCAGCAGCTCCAAGACTAGTCCTTACTACAATGAGCAGTTCTTC.

The gene calls are TRBV7-3 and TRBJ2-3, with 7 bases matching TRBD2. CDR3 length: 14 amino acids. Per germline, CDR1 SGHTA and CDR2 FQGTGA. With 5 bases clipped from V and 8 bases from J, the junction kept 10 bases outside the gene matches. This chain's CDR3 is CASSPHVGEGTQYF. CDR3 in DNA: TGTGCCAGCAGCCCCCACGTTGGGGAGGGTACGCAGTATTTT.

This chain connects TRBV14 to TRBJ2-1; D not resolved. V lost 3 bases and J lost 4, with 10 bases in between. Germline V gene sequence: CDR1 SGHDN, CDR2 FVKESK. The CDR3 has 14 amino acids. The DNA for the CDR3 is TGTGCCAGCAGCCATGGTAGCTTTTACAATGAGCAGTTCTTC. Translation gives CASSHGSFYNEQFF.

V is TRBV18 and J is TRBJ2-7; D is possibly TRBD1 (6 bases). Germline lookup yields CDR1 KGHSH and CDR2 LQKENI. The CDR3 consists of 13 residues. V shed 5 bases and J shed 5 bases, with 13 bases lying between them. CDR3 loop: CASSSPGGHEQYF. CDR3 nucleotide sequence: TGTGCCAGCTCATCCCCTGGGGGCCACGAGCAGTACTTC.

V gene TRBV5-5 combines with J gene TRBJ2-2; TRBD2 is a possible D gene (6 bases). The CDR3 has 15 amino acids. Germline CDR1 is SGHKS and CDR2 is YYEKEE (reference sequence). With 4 bases removed from V and 3 bases from J, the gap between germline ends came to 13 bases. This CDR3 reads CASSRVGGDTGELFF. The DNA of the CDR3 is TGTGCCAGCAGCCGGGTCGGAGGGGACACCGGGGAGCTGTTTTTT.

J is TRBJ1-5 and V is TRBV7-2, with TRBD1 matching over 12 bases. Looked up from germline, CDR1 is SGHTA and CDR2 is FQGNSA. The V and J ends lost 1 base and 9 bases, in that order; junction bases with no gene match: 4. This CDR3 comprises 15 residues. The CDR3 coding sequence is TGTGCCAGCAGCTTAGGGGGACAGGGGGCTCCGCCCCAGCATTTT. This sequence encodes CASSLGGQGAPPQHF.

The V gene is TRBV5-5, the J gene TRBJ1-1; the match to TRBD1 covers 9 bases. V dropped 4 bases and J dropped 3; count of bases not matched to a gene: 7. This CDR3 is 15 amino acids long. The germline V gene encodes CDR1 SGHKS and CDR2 YYEKEE (reference sequence). Here the CDR3 reads CASSVTGTGYTEAFF. CDR3 nucleotides: TGTGCCAGCAGCGTTACCGGGACAGGGTACACTGAAGCTTTCTTT.

The gene calls are TRBV28 and TRBJ2-1; 7 positions agree with TRBD2. The CDR3 length is 15 residues. The V gene end was trimmed by 2 bases and the J gene end by 7 bases; junction bases not matched to a gene: 8. CDR1 is MDHEN and CDR2 is SYDVKM in the germline V gene. The DNA for the CDR3 is TGTGCCAGCAGTTTACCGGGGGGAGGTGGAAATGAGCAGTTCTTC. It specifies CASSLPGGGGNEQFF.

Comment on this clone: At one of its ends the junction is not consistent with the germline gene, which may arise from a read error. Other DNA sequences in the sample encode the same CDR3. V usage is TRBV15 and J usage is TRBJ2-7, with a weak D call TRBD1 (6 bases). The CDR3 totals 15 residues. Germline V gene sequence: CDR1 LNHNV, CDR2 YYDKDF (reference sequence). The CDR3 reads CATSRDRAGAYEQYF. The DNA for the CDR3 is TGTGCCACCAGCAGAGATAGGGCAGGGGCCTACGAGCAATACTTC.

The V gene is TRBV10-3, the J gene TRBJ2-1; 8 positions agree with TRBD2. The CDR3 has 15 residues. After removal of 6 bases from V and 7 bases from J, the junction contained 11 bases not matched to a gene. CDR1 and CDR2 from the germline V gene are ENHRY and SYGVKD. The CDR3: CAIRGHSGIENEQFF. CDR3 bases: TGTGCCATCAGGGGTCATAGCGGGATCGAGAATGAGCAGTTCTTC.

A remark on this clone: Other DNA sequences of this sample code for an identical CDR3. The V call is TRBV7-9, the J call TRBJ1-4, with 10 bases that match TRBD1. The CDR3 has 14 amino acids. Unmatched junction bases numbered 4, after V lost 5 bases and J lost 7 bases. Germline V gene data show CDR1 as SEHNR and CDR2 as FQNEAQ (reference sequence). The CDR3 sequence is CASSRTGGSEKLFF. CDR3 nucleotides: TGTGCCAGCAGCCGGACAGGGGGTAGTGAAAAACTGTTTTTT.

In regard to this clone: The sample carries other DNA sequences with the same CDR3. The J gene is TRBJ2-3, the V gene TRBV7-2; no definite D call. The V gene's germline CDR1 is SGHTA and CDR2 FQGNSA. V gave up 1 base and J gave up 2 bases, with 7 bases separating them. The CDR3 loop spans 14 amino acids. The CDR3 is CASSLGQATDTQYF. The CDR3 nucleotides read TGTGCCAGCAGCTTAGGGCAGGCCACAGATACGCAGTATTTT.

The chain has TRBV28 and TRBJ1-1, with D perhaps TRBD1 (5 bases). Germline V gene sequence: CDR1 MDHEN, CDR2 SYDVKM. V lost 1 base and J lost 10, with 19 bases in between. The CDR3 spans 15 residues. The CDR3 DNA sequence: TGTGCCAGCAGTTTATCGTGGGTGGGGGGAAGTGGAGCTTTCTTT. This translates into CASSLSWVGGSGAFF. Combining the CDR3 with reference TRBV28 and TRBJ1-1 gives the whole variable domain DVKVTQSSRYLVKRTGEKVFLECVQDMDHENMFWYRQDPGLGLRLIYFSYDVKMKEKGDIPEGYSVSREKKERFSLILESASTNQTSMYLCASSLSWVGGSGAFFGQGTRLTVV.

V is TRBV27 and J is TRBJ2-2; 9 bases match TRBD1. J gave up 2 bases and V 5 bases, and 3 bases lay outside the gene matches. CDR1 and CDR2 (germline): MNHEY, SMNVEV (reference sequence). This CDR3 is 15 amino acids long. The DNA for the CDR3 is TGTGCCAGCAGTAGAACAGGGGGCAACACCGGGGAGCTGTTTTTT. This translates into CASSRTGGNTGELFF.